This entry lists 30 T cell receptor beta chains sequenced from one sample in a study of Ad26.COV2.S vaccination and SARS-CoV-2 variants. TCRdb's table, derived via immunoSEQ multiplex PCR, lists solely in-frame clones and lacks some. This table holds 300,000 to 500,000 clones, 80% to 90% found once. Described treatment: roughly 19 received Ad26.COV2.S at low or high dose, single or two shots; 5 received placebo; per-sample allocation not given. Sampling was performed 63 days after the first vaccine or placebo injection. Sample: peripheral blood, taken in a trial of Ad26.COV2.S vaccine versus placebo. All receptors come from a person aged 18-65 years who received the Ad26.COV2.S COVID-19 vaccine or a placebo.

The rearrangement links TRBV27 to TRBJ2-6; 7 positions match TRBD1. V was clipped by 6 bases and J by 1 base; unmatched bases: 3. The CDR3 has 15 amino acids. Germline V gene lookup returns CDR1 MNHEY and CDR2 SMNVEV (reference sequence). CDR3 sequence reads: CASRRQGSGANVLTF. CDR3 nucleotides: TGTGCCAGCAGAAGACAGGGATCTGGGGCCAACGTCCTGACTTTC.

The sample holds one count of this clone. CDR3 sequence reads: CASSFWDSKETQYF. CDR3 sequence (DNA): TGTGCCAGCAGTTTCTGGGACAGTAAAGAGACCCAGTACTTC. V is TRBV6-6 and J is TRBJ2-5, with TRBD1 matching 7 bases. Looked up from germline, CDR1 is MNHNY and CDR2 is SVGAGI (reference sequence). The V and J ends lost 4 bases and 3 bases, in that order; junction bases with no gene match: 5. There are 14 residues in the CDR3.

In nucleotides, the CDR3 is TGTGCCAGCAGTGATGATGGGGAGATCTATGGCTACACCTTC. Its protein is CASSDDGEIYGYTF. The rearrangement links TRBV2 to TRBJ1-2; no firm D call. Germline V CDR1 and CDR2: SNHLY, FYNNEI. The CDR3 extends over 14 amino acids. With 3 bases removed from V and 4 bases from J, the gap between germline ends came to 12 bases.

This chain links TRBV4-1 with TRBJ1-2, with 7 bases identical to TRBD1. Germline CDR1 reads MGHRA; CDR2 reads YSYEKL. Trimming cost V 2 bases and J 2 bases; bases outside gene matches: 2. This CDR3 is built from 14 residues. In DNA, the CDR3 is TGCGCCAGCAGCCAAATGGACAGGAACTATGGCTACACCTTC. It yields the protein CASSQMDRNYGYTF.

The chain uses TRBV10-2 and TRBJ2-7; weak D call: TRBD1 (7 bases). CDR1 is WSHSY and CDR2 is SAAADI in the germline V gene. The CDR3 runs to 16 residues. Deletions cut 0 bases from V and 4 bases from J, with 16 bases between. Written as DNA, the CDR3 is TGCGCCAGCAGTGAGTCCAGGGGGGAGTCGGGGTACGAGCAGTACTTC. It yields the protein CASSESRGESGYEQYF.

The chain is built from TRBV19 and TRBJ2-1, with D possibly being TRBD2 (6 bases). The germline V and J ends were trimmed by 3 bases and 1 base, with 10 bases remaining between them. The CDR3 sequence is 15 residues long. The germline CDR1 and CDR2 sequences are LNHDA and SQIVND (reference sequence). In nucleotides, the CDR3 is TGTGCCAGTAGTATCTCTCGGGGGTCCTACAATGAGCAGTTCTTC. It translates to CASSISRGSYNEQFF.

J is TRBJ2-3 and V is TRBV7-8, with D uncertain. Trimming pared 4 bases from V and 1 base from J, leaving 12 bases between. The germline V gene encodes CDR1 SGHVS and CDR2 FQNEAQ. The CDR3 length is 15 residues. The CDR3 loop is CASSSLVPGTDTQYF. As DNA, the CDR3 is TGTGCCAGCAGCTCCCTGGTCCCGGGCACAGATACGCAGTATTTT.

The gene calls are TRBV2 and TRBJ1-2; TRBD1 agrees at 10 bases. CDR1 and CDR2 (germline): SNHLY, FYNNEI. The CDR3 runs 13 residues. Trimming removed 8 bases from V and 6 bases from J; junction bases left unmatched: 6. CDR3 nucleotide sequence: TGTGCCAGCTGCCGGGACAGGGGCCATGGCTACACCTTC. Translating it yields CASCRDRGHGYTF.

The V and J genes are TRBV10-3 and TRBJ2-6; 8 positions agree with TRBD1. Germline V lookup: CDR1 ENHRY, CDR2 SYGVKD. J lost 0 bases, V lost 6 bases, and 13 bases had no gene match. The length of the CDR3 is 19 residues. The CDR3 protein is CAISTGRQGSSSGANVLTF. In nucleotides, the CDR3 is TGTGCCATCAGCACCGGGCGACAGGGGTCGAGCTCTGGGGCCAACGTCCTGACTTTC.

This clone appeared a few times. J is TRBJ1-6 and V is TRBV11-1, with no clear D. The V end lost 0 bases, the J end lost 9 bases, and 3 bases lay between the germline ends. The CDR3 runs 12 residues. In germline, CDR1 is SGHAT, CDR2 FQDESV (reference sequence). CDR3 nucleotide sequence: TGTGCCAGCAGCTTAGCGAGTTCACCCCTCCACTTT. Protein product: CASSLASSPLHF.

In DNA form, the CDR3 reads TGTGCCAGCAGCCTTATAGCGGGGGAGCCAGATACGCAGTATTTT. Translated: CASSLIAGEPDTQYF. The chain is built from TRBV5-6 and TRBJ2-3, with 9 bases that match TRBD2. After removal of 4 bases from V and 4 bases from J, the junction contained 7 bases not matched to a gene. Per the germline V gene, CDR1 is SGHDT and CDR2 is YYEEEE. The CDR3 is 15 amino acids.

The rearrangement links TRBV7-9 to TRBJ1-5, with D possibly matching TRBD1 (5 bases). The V end lost 7 bases, the J end lost 2 bases, and 12 bases lay between the germline ends. This CDR3 has 14 residues. In germline, CDR1 is SEHNR, CDR2 FQNEAQ (reference sequence). The CDR3 region is CASNQPGGNQPQHF. CDR3 nucleotides: TGTGCCAGCAACCAACCGGGGGGCAATCAGCCCCAGCATTTT.

The sample holds a few counts of this clone. The same CDR3 can be traced to other DNA sequences in this sample. The chain carries TRBV7-9 and TRBJ2-7, with 7 positions matching TRBD1. CDR1 is SEHNR and CDR2 is FQNEAQ in the germline V gene (reference sequence). J lost 3 bases, V lost 1 base, and 0 bases had no gene match. CDR3 length: 13 amino acids. CDR3 nucleotides: TGTGCCAGCAGCTTAGGGGACAGCTACGAGCAGTACTTC. Protein: CASSLGDSYEQYF.

The chain couples TRBV5-4 to TRBJ1-2; D ambiguous. Trimming removed 1 base from V and 5 bases from J, with 12 bases in between. The germline gives CDR1 SGHNT, CDR2 YYREEE (reference sequence). The CDR3 totals 14 residues. CDR3 sequence (DNA): TGTGCCAGCAGCTTGCTCTCGGAAGGGTATGGCTACACCTTC. This gives the protein CASSLLSEGYGYTF.

The CDR3 DNA is TGTGCCAGCAGCTTAAGAGCGGGGGAGAGTGAGCAGTTCTTC. Amino acid sequence: CASSLRAGESEQFF. The chain is built from TRBV7-2 and TRBJ2-1; TRBD2 aligns across 8 bases. V dropped 2 bases and J dropped 9; count of bases not matched to a gene: 6. There are 14 residues in the CDR3. Germline-derived CDR1 and CDR2 are SGHTA and FQGNSA.

CDR3 DNA: TGCAGTGCTACCTGGAATGAGCAGTTCTTC. This codes for CSATWNEQFF. The chain uses TRBV20-1 and TRBJ2-1; D gene unclear. The germline V gene has CDR1 DFQATT and CDR2 SNEGSKA (reference sequence). The CDR3 runs to 10 residues. V was trimmed by 4 bases and J by 7 bases, leaving 5 bases between them.

The CDR3: CASSSEVVLTF. DNA of the CDR3: TGTGCCAGCAGCTCCGAGGTGGTCCTGACTTTC. The rearrangement joins TRBV4-2 to TRBJ2-6; unclear D gene. Germline assignment: CDR1 LGHNA and CDR2 YNFKEQ. The ends were cut back, 5 bases at V and 13 bases at J, with 9 bases in the middle. The length of the CDR3 is 11 residues.

The chain has TRBV5-1 and TRBJ1-2; D call uncertain. Trimming took off 0 bases at V and 4 bases at J, with 4 bases between the two ends. This CDR3 has 12 amino acids. Germline loops: CDR1 SGHRS, CDR2 YFSETQ. DNA of the CDR3: TGCGCCAGCAGCTTGGATACCTATGGCTACACCTTC. This gives the protein CASSLDTYGYTF.

The chain has TRBV15 and TRBJ2-7; 9 bases are a match to TRBD1. Looked up from germline, CDR1 is LNHNV and CDR2 is YYDKDF (reference sequence). With V trimmed by 0 bases and J by 0 bases, 6 bases remained unmatched. This CDR3 comprises 17 residues. This CDR3 is CATSRDSGTGLSYEQYF. The CDR3 nucleotides read TGTGCCACCAGCAGAGATTCGGGGACAGGGCTCTCCTACGAGCAGTACTTC. The entire variable domain, with the rest obtained from reference TRBV15 and TRBJ2-7, is as follows: DAMVIQNPRYQVTQFGKPVTLSCSQTLNHNVMYWYQQKSSQAPKLLFHYYDKDFNNEADTPDNFQSRRPNTSFCFLDIRSPGLGDTAMYLCATSRDSGTGLSYEQYFGPGTRLTVT.

This chain links TRBV11-2 with TRBJ2-1; TRBD1 might be the D (6 bases). This CDR3 has 15 residues. Trimming removed 5 bases from V and 6 bases from J, with 17 bases in between. Per the germline V gene, CDR1 is SGHAT and CDR2 is FQNNGV. DNA for the CDR3: TGTGCCAGCAGCCAGGTGGGGGCGGGTGGCAATGAGCAGTTCTTC. Translation gives CASSQVGAGGNEQFF.

The chain carries TRBV6-2 or TRBV6-3 and TRBJ1-2, with D possibly being TRBD1 (5 bases). Germline-derived CDR1 and CDR2 are MNHEY and SVGEGT. This CDR3 has 15 amino acids. Trimming pared 4 bases from V and 5 bases from J, leaving 17 bases between. CDR3 nucleotide sequence: TGTGCCAGCAGTTTACCCGGGACGGTGGGGTATGGCTACACCTTC. Protein sequence: CASSLPGTVGYGYTF.

This chain joins TRBV20-1 and TRBJ1-3; D not certain. Germline assignment: CDR1 DFQATT and CDR2 SNEGSKA (reference sequence). The CDR3 sequence is 11 residues long. V lost 3 bases and J lost 4, with 4 bases in between. The CDR3 DNA sequence: TGCAGTGCTAGGGAGGGAAACACCATATATTTT. It translates to CSAREGNTIYF.

This chain uses TRBV5-6 with TRBJ2-6; D ambiguous. This CDR3 contains 14 residues. Trimming took 4 bases from V and 13 from J, leaving 18 bases between them. CDR1 and CDR2 (germline): SGHDT, YYEEEE. CDR3 DNA sequence: TGTGCCAGCAGCGGGGTTACACCTCCGCATGTCCTGACTTTC. Its protein is CASSGVTPPHVLTF.

The chain carries TRBV11-2 and TRBJ1-3, with D unclear. The CDR3 has 12 amino acids. CDR1 is SGHAT, CDR2 FQNNGV, per germline. Deletions cut 1 base from V and 11 bases from J, with 9 bases between. CDR3 in DNA: TGTGCCAGCAGCTTAGCGGTGGGCTCCATATATTTT. Amino acid sequence: CASSLAVGSIYF. Full variable domain (remainder filled in from reference TRBV11-2 and TRBJ1-3): EAGVAQSPRYKIIEKRQSVAFWCNPISGHATLYWYQQILGQGPKLLIQFQNNGVVDDSQLPKDRFSAERLKGVDSTLKIQPAKLEDSAVYLCASSLAVGSIYFGEGSWLTVV.

This clone occurred once. The chain is built from TRBV16 and TRBJ2-3; TRBD1 might be the D (6 bases). The CDR3 has 17 amino acids. Trimming left V 4 bases short and J 4 bases short, with 21 bases between. CDR1 and CDR2 (germline): KGHSY, FQNENV. CDR3 residues: CASSPQQAGVGADTQYF. The CDR3 DNA reads TGTGCCAGCAGCCCTCAACAGGCAGGGGTGGGAGCAGATACGCAGTATTTT.

J is TRBJ2-7 and V is TRBV4-3, with D unresolved. There are 13 residues in the CDR3. V shed 2 bases and J shed 9 bases, with 14 bases lying between them. Germline V CDR1 and CDR2: LGHNA, YSLEER. The CDR3 loop reads CASSQTESTRQYF. The CDR3 region has the DNA TGCGCCAGCAGCCAAACGGAATCTACGAGGCAGTACTTC.

This clone came up a few times. V is TRBV19 and J is TRBJ1-6; 10 bases fit TRBD1. The CDR3 covers 14 residues. Germline CDR1 LNHDA, CDR2 SQIVND (reference sequence). V dropped 6 bases and J dropped 7; count of bases not matched to a gene: 3. The CDR3 region is CASRRGQGNSPLHF. CDR3 bases: TGTGCCAGTAGACGGGGACAGGGGAATTCACCCCTCCACTTT.

The J gene is TRBJ1-2, the V gene TRBV9; 7 nucleotides match TRBD1. CDR3 length: 12 amino acids. V dropped 3 bases and J dropped 8; count of bases not matched to a gene: 4. The germline gives CDR1 SGDLS, CDR2 YYNGEE. In DNA form, the CDR3 reads TGTGCCAGCAGCGGAACAGGGGACGGCTACACCTTC. It translates to CASSGTGDGYTF.

The chain has TRBV30 and TRBJ2-4; unclear D gene. This CDR3 region has 14 residues. The ends were cut back, 2 bases at V and 8 bases at J, with 16 bases in the middle. Per germline, CDR1 GTSNPN and CDR2 SVGIG (reference sequence). The CDR3 sequence: CAWSTTGIRDIQYF. The CDR3 coding sequence is TGTGCCTGGAGTACAACCGGAATAAGGGACATTCAGTACTTC.

This chain links TRBV2 with TRBJ1-6, with D possibly TRBD1 on 5 matching bases. Germline loops: CDR1 SNHLY, CDR2 FYNNEI. There are 14 residues in the CDR3. The germline V and J ends were trimmed by 4 bases and 8 bases, with 12 bases remaining between them. The CDR3: CASSGEGMDSPLHF. The CDR3 coding sequence is TGTGCCAGCAGTGGGGAGGGGATGGATTCACCCCTCCACTTT.